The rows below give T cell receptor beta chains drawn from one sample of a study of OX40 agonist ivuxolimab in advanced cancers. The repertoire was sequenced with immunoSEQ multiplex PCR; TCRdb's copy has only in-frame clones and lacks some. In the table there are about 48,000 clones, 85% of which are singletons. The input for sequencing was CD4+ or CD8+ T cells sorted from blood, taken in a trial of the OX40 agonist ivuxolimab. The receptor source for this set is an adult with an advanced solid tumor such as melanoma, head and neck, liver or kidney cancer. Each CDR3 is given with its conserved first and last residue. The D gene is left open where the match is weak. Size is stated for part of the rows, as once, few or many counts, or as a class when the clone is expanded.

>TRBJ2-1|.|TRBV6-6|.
TGTGCCAGCAGCCGGGGGAATGAGCAGTTCTTC
CASSRGNEQFF
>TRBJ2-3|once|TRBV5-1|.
TGCGCCAGCAGCTTGGCCGGGAACCGAGATACGCAGTATTTT
CASSLAGNRDTQYF
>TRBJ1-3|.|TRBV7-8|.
TGTGCCAGCAGTCGACTCTTCGACCCTGGAAACACCATATATTTT
CASSRLFDPGNTIYF
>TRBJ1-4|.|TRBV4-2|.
TGTGCCAGCAGCCAAGATAATGGGGGAAATGAAAAACTGTTTTTT
CASSQDNGGNEKLFF
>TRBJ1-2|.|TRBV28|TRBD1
TGTGCCAGCAGTTTAGGGACAGAAGTTTATGGCTACACCTTC
CASSLGTEVYGYTF
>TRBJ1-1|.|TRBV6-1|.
TGTGCCAGCAGGAGGGGGGATAGAGACACTGAAGCTTTCTTT
CASRRGDRDTEAFF
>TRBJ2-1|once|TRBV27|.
TGTGCCAGCACCTCTGGCATGAGCGGAGAGCAGTTCTTC
CASTSGMSGEQFF
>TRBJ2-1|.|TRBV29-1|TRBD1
TGCAGCGCTTTTGGCGGGACAGGGATAGGCAATGAGCAGTTCTTC
CSAFGGTGIGNEQFF
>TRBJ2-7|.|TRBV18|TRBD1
TGTGCCAGCTCACCAACAGGGGCCTACGAGCAGTACTTC
CASSPTGAYEQYF
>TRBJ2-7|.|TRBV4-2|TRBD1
TGTGCCAGCAGCCAAAGACAGGGTGGCTACGAGCAGTACTTC
CASSQRQGGYEQYF
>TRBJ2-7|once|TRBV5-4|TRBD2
TGTGCCAGCAGCTTGGGACTAGCCAGTGGCTCCTACGAGCAGTACTTC
CASSLGLASGSYEQYF
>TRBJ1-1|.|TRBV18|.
TGTGCCAGCTCAACGGGGGTAACTGAAGCTTTCTTT
CASSTGVTEAFF
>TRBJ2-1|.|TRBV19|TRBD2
TGTGCCAGTACCTTTAGCGGGAGCTCCTACAATGAGCAGTTCTTC
CASTFSGSSYNEQFF
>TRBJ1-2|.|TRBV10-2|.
TGCGCCAGCAGCCCCGACAGAAACTATGGCTACACCTTC
CASSPDRNYGYTF
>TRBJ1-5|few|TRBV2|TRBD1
TGTGCCAGCAGCGGAGTTACAGGGGGTAGAGGGCCCCAGCATTTT
CASSGVTGGRGPQHF
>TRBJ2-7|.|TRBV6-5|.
TGTGCCAGCAGTTTTGAGGACCAGCAGTACTTC
CASSFEDQQYF
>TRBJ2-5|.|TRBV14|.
TGTGCCAGCAGCCAAGATCGAGTGACCCAGTACTTC
CASSQDRVTQYF
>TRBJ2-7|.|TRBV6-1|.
TGTGCCAGCAGTGAAGTGGACACGGCCTACTACGAGCAGTACTTC
CASSEVDTAYYEQYF
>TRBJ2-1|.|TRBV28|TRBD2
TGTGCCAGCAGTCAAAGACTAGCGGGAGACAATGAGCAGTTCTTC
CASSQRLAGDNEQFF
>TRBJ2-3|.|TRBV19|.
TGTGCCAGTAGCCTATCCACAGGTTCCCCTAGCACAGATACGCAGTATTTT
CASSLSTGSPSTDTQYF
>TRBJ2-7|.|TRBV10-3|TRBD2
TGTGCCATCAGGGATGGGACTAGTATCTCCTACGAGCAGTACTTC
CAIRDGTSISYEQYF
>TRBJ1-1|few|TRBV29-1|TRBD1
TGCAGCGTTGGGACAGGGACTGTCGGCACTGAAGCTTTCTTT
CSVGTGTVGTEAFF
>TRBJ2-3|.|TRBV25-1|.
TGTGCCAGCAGTGAAACCGCCGGCAGATCCCCCACAGATACGCAGTATTTT
CASSETAGRSPTDTQYF
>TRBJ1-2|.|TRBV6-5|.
TGTGCCAGCAGTTACTCGCGTAGGGGGGGCTACACCTTC
CASSYSRRGGYTF
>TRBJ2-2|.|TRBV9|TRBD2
TGTGCCAGCAGCGTAGAGGCTAGCGGGAGTGTCGGGGAGCTGTTTTTT
CASSVEASGSVGELFF
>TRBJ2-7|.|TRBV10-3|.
TGTGCCATCAGTGAGTCACGGGCTGACAACGAGCAGTACTTC
CAISESRADNEQYF
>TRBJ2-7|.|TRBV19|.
TGTGCCAGTAGTTTAAGGGCTGGTCGGCTAGCCTTCTCCTACGAGCAGTACTTC
CASSLRAGRLAFSYEQYF
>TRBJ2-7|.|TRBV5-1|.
TGCGCCAGCAGTTCTACCGGGACGGTAACCTACGAGCAGTACTTC
CASSSTGTVTYEQYF
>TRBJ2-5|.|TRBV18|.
TGTGCCAGCTCACCTCGACTCTCCGAGACCCAGTACTTC
CASSPRLSETQYF
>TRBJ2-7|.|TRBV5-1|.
TGCGCCAGCAGCTTGCAGGGTACCTACGAGCAGTACTTC
CASSLQGTYEQYF
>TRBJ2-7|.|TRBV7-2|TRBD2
TGTGCCAGCAGTTTAGCGGGAGACTACGAGCAGTACTTC
CASSLAGDYEQYF
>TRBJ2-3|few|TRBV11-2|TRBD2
TGTGCCAGCAGCTCCCTGAACCGTAGCGGGAGATCCTCAGATACGCAGTATTTT
CASSSLNRSGRSSDTQYF
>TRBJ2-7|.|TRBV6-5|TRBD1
TGTGCCAGCAGTCCCTCCGGACAGGGCGGAGAGCAGTACTTC
CASSPSGQGGEQYF
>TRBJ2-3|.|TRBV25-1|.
TGTGCCAGCAGTAAGCCCGGGACGGTTAGCACAGATACGCGGTATTTT
CASSKPGTVSTDTRYF
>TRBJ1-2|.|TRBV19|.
TGTGCCAGTAAAGAGAGGGCCGACTATGGCTACACCTTC
CASKERADYGYTF
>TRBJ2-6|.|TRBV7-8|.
TGTGCCAGCAGATACCTCGTACAGACTAGCTCTGGGGCCAACGTCCTGACTTTC
CASRYLVQTSSGANVLTF
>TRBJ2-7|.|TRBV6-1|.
TGTGCCAGCAATTCGCGGGCCGACCGTACCTACGAGCAGTACTTC
CASNSRADRTYEQYF
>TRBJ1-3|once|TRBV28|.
TGTGCCAGCAGTTCCGACACGAGCTCTGGAAACACCATATATTTT
CASSSDTSSGNTIYF
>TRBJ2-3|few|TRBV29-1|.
TGCAGCGTTGATGAGGGGATTGCGCAGTATTTT
CSVDEGIAQYF
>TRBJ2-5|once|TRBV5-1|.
TGCGCCAGCAGCTTGTGGGAGACCCAGTACTTC
CASSLWETQYF
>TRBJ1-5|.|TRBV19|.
TGTGCCAGTAGTATTGAGGGAAATCAGCCCCAGCATTTT
CASSIEGNQPQHF
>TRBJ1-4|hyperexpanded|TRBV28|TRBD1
TGTGCCAGCAGCCGGGACAGGGGAGGTGGTAATGAAAAACTGTTTTTT
CASSRDRGGGNEKLFF
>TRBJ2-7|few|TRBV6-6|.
TGTGCCAGCAGTTACGAGGGCAGACAAGCTCGGTACTTC
CASSYEGRQARYF
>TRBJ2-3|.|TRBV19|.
TGTGCCAGTAAGGACTACCTAGATACGCAGTATTTT
CASKDYLDTQYF
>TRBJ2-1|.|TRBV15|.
TGTGCCACCAGCAGAGGGACCCCTTTAGCGGTCTCCGACAATGAGCAGTTCTTC
CATSRGTPLAVSDNEQFF
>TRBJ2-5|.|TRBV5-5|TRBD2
TGTGCCAGCAGCCAAGGGACTAGCGGGAGTGAGACCCAGTACTTC
CASSQGTSGSETQYF
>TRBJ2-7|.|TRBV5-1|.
TGCGCCAGCAGCTTGGAAGCGTTCGGCGAGCAGTACTTC
CASSLEAFGEQYF
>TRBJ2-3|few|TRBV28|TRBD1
TGTGCCAGCCAACAGGGGCCTAGCACAGATACGCAGTATTTT
CASQQGPSTDTQYF
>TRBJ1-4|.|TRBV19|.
TGTGCCAGTTGGGATGAAAAACTGTTTTTT
CASWDEKLFF
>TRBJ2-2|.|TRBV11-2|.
TGTGCCAGCACCCCCCTCGGCGGCGGGGAGCTGTTTTTT
CASTPLGGGELFF
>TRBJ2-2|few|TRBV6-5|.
TGTGCCAGCAGTTACTCGAAGGGCTCAAAGGGGGAGCTGTTTTTT
CASSYSKGSKGELFF
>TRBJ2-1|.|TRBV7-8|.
TGTGCCAGCAGCTCAAGGGGGGGGTTCAATGAGCAGTTCTTC
CASSSRGGFNEQFF
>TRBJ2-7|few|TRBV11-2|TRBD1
TGTGCCACAAGTGGCGGCCCAGGACAGGCTTACTACGAGCAGTACTTC
CATSGGPGQAYYEQYF
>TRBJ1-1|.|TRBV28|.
TGTGCCACCACGGGCTGGGTTGGAAACACTGAAGCTTTCTTT
CATTGWVGNTEAFF
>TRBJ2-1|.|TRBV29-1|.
TGCAGCGTTGATCGTGACAGTTCTACAATTGAGCAGTTCTTC
CSVDRDSSTIEQFF